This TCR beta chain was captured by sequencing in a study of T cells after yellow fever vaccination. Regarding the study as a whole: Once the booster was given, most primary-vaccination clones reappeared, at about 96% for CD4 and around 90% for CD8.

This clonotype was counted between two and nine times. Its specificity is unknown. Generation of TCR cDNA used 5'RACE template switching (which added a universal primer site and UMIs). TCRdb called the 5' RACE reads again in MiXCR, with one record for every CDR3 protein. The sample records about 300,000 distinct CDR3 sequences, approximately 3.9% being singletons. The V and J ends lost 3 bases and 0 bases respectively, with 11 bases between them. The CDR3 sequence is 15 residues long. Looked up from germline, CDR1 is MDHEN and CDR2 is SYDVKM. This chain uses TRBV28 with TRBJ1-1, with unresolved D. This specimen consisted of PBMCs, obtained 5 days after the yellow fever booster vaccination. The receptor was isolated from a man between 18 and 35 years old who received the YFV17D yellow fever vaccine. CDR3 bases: TGTGCCAGCAGTTTTTTGATGGGCGTGAACACTGAAGCTTTCTTT. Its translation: CASSFLMGVNTEAFF.